Below are 30 T cell receptor beta chains sequenced from a single sample in a study of shared clonotypes between healthy human individuals. Clones were read by immunoSEQ multiplex PCR, and TCRdb kept only the in-frame ones, dropping some. The data show a few million clones, over 85% seen once. Cells designated naive CD8 were CD45RO-negative and were positively selected for CCR7, with terminally differentiated effector memory CD45RA+ cells excluded. The sequencing input was naive CD8+ T cells from PBMCs. These receptors all stem from a man aged 18 to 29 in good health. Some clones in this sample may be carry-over from other donors' samples.

The chain is built from TRBV27 and TRBJ2-2; 13 bases line up with TRBD2. V was pared by 1 base and J by 1 base, with 15 bases of the junction left unmatched. This CDR3 has 22 residues. Germline CDR1 MNHEY, CDR2 SMNVEV (reference sequence). The CDR3 loop reads CASSLLDREGTSGRENTGELFF. The CDR3, as DNA: TGTGCCAGCAGTTTATTAGACAGGGAGGGAACTAGCGGGAGGGAGAACACCGGGGAGCTGTTTTTT.

V is TRBV12-2 and J is TRBJ2-3; the table's D call TRBD2 went unverified against the DNA. TRBV12-2 represents a pseudogene. The CDR3 has 15 amino acids. CDR3: CASRLGGGSTDTQYF. The CDR3 DNA sequence: TGTGCAAGTCGCTTAGGAGGAGGGAGCACAGATACGCAGTATTTT.

This chain joins TRBV19 and TRBJ2-1, with 8 positions matching TRBD1. CDR3 length: 15 residues. Germline loops: CDR1 LNHDA, CDR2 SQIVND (reference sequence). CDR3: CPQQGVIPSYNEQFF. The DNA for the CDR3 is TGTCCCCAACAGGGGGTCATCCCTTCCTACAATGAGCAGTTCTTC.

This chain links TRBV27 with TRBJ2-7; D uncertain. The CDR3 loop spans 14 amino acids. V dropped 4 bases and J dropped 0 bases, with 10 bases sitting between them. The germline CDR1 and CDR2 sequences are MNHEY and SMNVEV (reference sequence). The CDR3 sequence is CASSSRATSYEQYF. The DNA of the CDR3 is TGTGCCAGCAGTTCCCGGGCAACCTCCTACGAGCAGTACTTC.

The rearrangement joins TRBV7-6 to TRBJ2-4; 11 bases align to TRBD2. This CDR3 is built from 21 residues. The V and J ends lost 5 bases and 0 bases, in that order; junction bases with no gene match: 18. Germline V gives CDR1 SGHVS, CDR2 FNYEAQ. The CDR3 DNA sequence: TGTGCCAGCAGCCCCTTTACCGGGGGACTAGCGGACGACAAAGCCAAAAACATTCAGTACTTC. It translates to CASSPFTGGLADDKAKNIQYF. Supplemented by reference TRBV7-6 and TRBJ2-4, the full variable domain reads GAGVSQSPRYKVTKRGQDVALRCDPISGHVSLYWYRQALGQGPEFLTYFNYEAQQDKSGLPNDRFSAERPEGSISTLTIQRTEQRDSAMYRCASSPFTGGLADDKAKNIQYFGAGTRLSVL.

A single count supports this clone. The J gene is TRBJ1-5, the V gene TRBV19, with TRBD1 as a possible D gene (5 bases). The germline CDR1 and CDR2 sequences are LNHDA and SQIVND (reference sequence). V shed 3 bases and J shed 3 bases, with 21 bases lying between them. The CDR3 extends over 18 amino acids. The CDR3 here is CASSITLGGGEPNQPQHF. The CDR3 DNA sequence: TGTGCCAGTAGTATTACCTTGGGAGGAGGGGAGCCCAATCAGCCCCAGCATTTT. The full variable domain, with the rest looked up from reference TRBV19 and TRBJ1-5, is DGGITQSPKYLFRKEGQNVTLSCEQNLNHDAMYWYRQDPGQGLRLIYYSQIVNDFQKGDIAEGYSVSREKKESFPLTVTSAQKNPTAFYLCASSITLGGGEPNQPQHFGDGTRLSIL.

This clone was seen a single time. V gene TRBV27 combines with J gene TRBJ2-1, with D possibly matching TRBD2 (7 bases). The germline V and J ends were trimmed by 6 bases and 2 bases, with 14 bases remaining between them. CDR3 length: 15 residues. Germline CDR1 MNHEY, CDR2 SMNVEV (reference sequence). The CDR3, as DNA: TGTGCCAGCAGACTACGAGGGGGGGCCTACAATGAGCAGTTCTTC. Residues: CASRLRGGAYNEQFF.

The rearrangement uses TRBV4-1 and TRBJ2-7; 8 nucleotides agree with TRBD1. J gave up 2 bases and V 3 bases, and 3 bases lay outside the gene matches. This CDR3 is 14 amino acids long. Germline CDR1 and CDR2: MGHRA and YSYEKL. Written as DNA, the CDR3 is TGCGCCAGCAGCCACGGACAGGGTACCTACGAGCAGTACTTC. It is translated as CASSHGQGTYEQYF.

V and J are TRBV5-3 and TRBJ2-3; TRBD2 agrees at 11 bases. TRBV5-3 is marked as an open reading frame, function uncertain. Trimming cost V 2 bases and J 4 bases; bases outside gene matches: 6. The CDR3 loop spans 16 amino acids. The CDR3 DNA is TGTGCCAGAAGCTTCCATTTACTAGCGGGAGCAGATACGCAGTATTTT. Its translation is CARSFHLLAGADTQYF.

The CDR3 DNA reads TGTGCCAGCAGCTTTAGCGGGAGCACAGATACGCAGTATTTT. It encodes CASSFSGSTDTQYF. This sequence joins TRBV11-2 and TRBJ2-3; 7 nucleotides agree with TRBD2. The germline V gene encodes CDR1 SGHAT and CDR2 FQNNGV. V gave up 3 bases and J gave up 0 bases; unmatched junction bases: 0. The CDR3 has 14 residues.

The V call is TRBV28, the J call TRBJ1-1; 8 bases are shared with TRBD1. V was pared by 2 bases and J by 2 bases, with 4 bases of the junction left unmatched. Germline V gives CDR1 MDHEN, CDR2 SYDVKM. The CDR3 extends over 15 amino acids. The CDR3 loop reads CASSLIQGGNTEAFF. CDR3 DNA: TGTGCCAGCAGTTTAATACAGGGGGGAAACACTGAAGCTTTCTTT.

The V and J genes are TRBV5-6 and TRBJ2-5; D is possibly TRBD2 (5 bases). Germline V lookup: CDR1 SGHDT, CDR2 YYEEEE. The V and J ends lost 4 bases and 4 bases respectively, with 20 bases between them. The CDR3 runs to 16 residues. CDR3 protein: CASSQAGSTAGETQYF. The CDR3 bases are TGTGCCAGCAGCCAGGCCGGGTCGACTGCGGGAGAGACCCAGTACTTC. The whole variable domain, filled in from reference TRBV5-6 and TRBJ2-5, reads DAGVTQSPTHLIKTRGQQVTLRCSPKSGHDTVSWYQQALGQGPQFIFQYYEEEERQRGNFPDRFSGHQFPNYSSELNVNALLLGDSALYLCASSQAGSTAGETQYFGPGTRLLVL.

The rearrangement uses TRBV15 and TRBJ2-7; D is perhaps TRBD1 (6 bases). The V gene lost 0 bases and the J gene lost 4 bases, with 13 bases spanning the gap. Germline CDR1 LNHNV, CDR2 YYDKDF (reference sequence). The CDR3 covers 15 residues. In nucleotides, the CDR3 is TGTGCCACCAGCAGAGAGGACAGTGGCGTGTACGAGCAGTACTTC. This encodes CATSREDSGVYEQYF.

This chain connects TRBV28 to TRBJ2-2; TRBD2 might be the D (6 bases). V was shortened by 7 bases and J by 1 base, with 10 bases between the two germline ends. This CDR3 is 14 amino acids long. Germline V gene lookup returns CDR1 MDHEN and CDR2 SYDVKM. CDR3 residues: CASMVAVNTGELFF. The CDR3 nucleotides read TGTGCCAGCATGGTAGCGGTGAACACCGGGGAGCTGTTTTTT. The whole variable domain, filled in from reference TRBV28 and TRBJ2-2, reads DVKVTQSSRYLVKRTGEKVFLECVQDMDHENMFWYRQDPGLGLRLIYFSYDVKMKEKGDIPEGYSVSREKKERFSLILESASTNQTSMYLCASMVAVNTGELFFGEGSRLTVL.

This chain uses TRBV2 with TRBJ2-2; D gene unclear. The CDR3 is 14 residues long. Germline V gene data show CDR1 as SNHLY and CDR2 as FYNNEI. Trimming left V 6 bases short and J 1 base short, with 9 bases between. CDR3 region: CASSLQMNTGELFF. The CDR3 DNA reads as TGTGCCAGCAGCTTACAGATGAACACCGGGGAGCTGTTTTTT.

This chain uses TRBV7-9 with TRBJ2-1, with D unclear. Germline V lookup: CDR1 SEHNR, CDR2 FQNEAQ (reference sequence). V was shortened by 0 bases and J by 7 bases, with 16 bases between the two germline ends. This CDR3 contains 16 residues. The CDR3 nucleotides read TGTGCCAGCAGCTTAGCGCATCTTCCCGCCTTTAATGAGCAGTTCTTC. Translating it yields CASSLAHLPAFNEQFF.

The chain recombines TRBV7-2 with TRBJ1-4; D is perhaps TRBD1 (5 bases). V was clipped by 5 bases and J by 3 bases, with 16 bases between them. The CDR3 has 16 amino acids. Germline V CDR1 and CDR2: SGHTA, FQGNSA. The chain's CDR3 is CASSLGSGRANEKLFF. In nucleotides, the CDR3 is TGTGCCAGCAGCCTAGGCTCAGGGAGGGCTAATGAAAAACTGTTTTTT. Full variable domain (rest looked up from reference TRBV7-2 and TRBJ1-4): GAGVSQSPSNKVTEKGKDVELRCDPISGHTALYWYRQSLGQGLEFLIYFQGNSAPDKSGLPSDRFSAERTGGSVSTLTIQRTQQEDSAVYLCASSLGSGRANEKLFFGSGTQLSVL.

V is TRBV29-1 and J is TRBJ2-1; D assignment may be TRBD1 or TRBD2 (6 bases each). CDR3 length equals 14 residues. The V and J ends lost 1 base and 7 bases respectively, with 14 bases between them. Germline-derived CDR1 and CDR2 are SQVTM and ANQGSEA. The CDR3 coding sequence is TGCAGCGTTGAAGGGTTGGGGGGCATGAATGAGCAGTTCTTC. Translated, it gives CSVEGLGGMNEQFF.

Notes on this clone: Within the sample, other DNA sequences also encode this same CDR3. CDR3 region: CASSLGGRSTEAFF. In nucleotides, the CDR3 is TGTGCCAGCAGCTTAGGGGGGAGGTCCACTGAAGCTTTCTTT. This sequence joins TRBV11-2 and TRBJ1-1, with a tentative D call TRBD1 (5 bases). The CDR3 spans 14 residues. Germline V gene sequence: CDR1 SGHAT, CDR2 FQNNGV. Trimming took off 1 base at V and 4 bases at J, with 10 bases between the two ends.

The J gene is TRBJ2-2, the V gene TRBV10-3; D perhaps matches TRBD2 (5 bases). This CDR3 is 14 amino acids long. Germline V gene data show CDR1 as ENHRY and CDR2 as SYGVKD. V lost 4 bases and J 6 bases, leaving 12 bases between the germline ends. The chain's CDR3 is CAISGGPRAGELFF. CDR3 nucleotide sequence: TGTGCCATCAGTGGCGGGCCAAGAGCCGGGGAGCTGTTTTTT.

This clone is a singleton in its sample. The V gene is TRBV27, the J gene TRBJ2-1; TRBD2 is a possible D gene (5 bases). Germline V gene lookup returns CDR1 MNHEY and CDR2 SMNVEV (reference sequence). Trimming took off 3 bases at V and 8 bases at J, with 11 bases between the two ends. The CDR3 runs to 13 residues. This CDR3 reads CASSFFLRDEQFF. CDR3 sequence (DNA): TGTGCCAGCAGTTTCTTTCTGCGGGATGAGCAGTTCTTC.

The chain carries TRBV4-1 and TRBJ2-7; TRBD1 matches at 7 bases. The CDR3 has 15 amino acids. The germline gives CDR1 MGHRA, CDR2 YSYEKL. Trimming cost V 4 bases and J 2 bases; bases outside gene matches: 8. The CDR3 here is CASSRSQGSTYEQYF. In DNA, the CDR3 is TGCGCCAGCAGCCGTTCACAGGGGTCAACCTACGAGCAGTACTTC.

This clone was observed a single time. This chain uses TRBV5-6 with TRBJ2-7, with D unresolved. The V end was cut by 0 bases, the J end by 4 bases, with 8 bases between. This CDR3 has 13 amino acids. Per germline, CDR1 SGHDT and CDR2 YYEEEE. DNA for the CDR3: TGTGCCAGCAGCTTGGACAGCTTGTACGAGCAGTACTTC. The encoded protein is CASSLDSLYEQYF.

The chain carries TRBV4-1 and TRBJ2-1; D ambiguous. The germline V and J ends were trimmed by 0 bases and 0 bases, with 9 bases remaining between them. Germline loops: CDR1 MGHRA, CDR2 YSYEKL. The CDR3 consists of 16 residues. The DNA for the CDR3 is TGCGCCAGCAGCCAAGATTCCGTGAGCTCCTACAATGAGCAGTTCTTC. It is translated as CASSQDSVSSYNEQFF.

The genes are TRBV20-1 and TRBJ1-2; D is ambiguous. Germline loops: CDR1 DFQATT, CDR2 SNEGSKA (reference sequence). The CDR3 length is 11 residues. V was cut by 1 base and J by 9 bases, with 9 bases left in between. CDR3 bases: TGCAGTGCTAGAGTAATCGATCGCTACACCTTC. Its protein product is CSARVIDRYTF.

This rearrangement joins TRBV6-5 to TRBJ1-2; D possibly corresponds to TRBD1 (6 bases). V lost 6 bases to trimming and J lost 5 bases, with 19 bases between them. The CDR3 loop spans 15 amino acids. In germline, CDR1 is MNHEY, CDR2 SVGAGI. CDR3 nucleotides: TGTGCCAGCAGGGAGCCCTCTCAGGGACAATATGGCTACACCTTC. It encodes CASREPSQGQYGYTF.

Points on this clone: The same CDR3 can be traced to other DNA sequences in this sample. The rearrangement joins TRBV7-3 to TRBJ2-1; 9 nucleotides line up with TRBD2. V dropped 3 bases and J dropped 1; count of bases not matched to a gene: 1. Germline CDR1 SGHTA, CDR2 FQGTGA. This CDR3 region has 15 residues. DNA of the CDR3: TGTGCCAGCAGCTTTAGCGGGAGTTCCTACAATGAGCAGTTCTTC. Protein product: CASSFSGSSYNEQFF. The full variable domain, in which reference TRBV7-3 and TRBJ2-1 provide the parts outside the CDR3, is GAGVSQTPSNKVTEKGKYVELRCDPISGHTALYWYRQSLGQGPEFLIYFQGTGAADDSGLPNDRFFAVRPEGSVSTLKIQRTERGDSAVYLCASSFSGSSYNEQFFGPGTRLTVL.

The CDR3 loop is CASTTGGSNEQYF. CDR3 DNA sequence: TGTGCCAGTACCACAGGGGGATCCAACGAGCAGTACTTC. J is TRBJ2-7 and V is TRBV19; TRBD1 matches at 8 bases. The CDR3 runs 13 residues. The junction had 7 bases not matched to a gene; V was cut back by 7 bases and J by 5 bases. Germline lookup yields CDR1 LNHDA and CDR2 SQIVND (reference sequence). The whole variable domain, filled in from reference TRBV19 and TRBJ2-7, reads DGGITQSPKYLFRKEGQNVTLSCEQNLNHDAMYWYRQDPGQGLRLIYYSQIVNDFQKGDIAEGYSVSREKKESFPLTVTSAQKNPTAFYLCASTTGGSNEQYFGPGTRLTVT.

The chain uses TRBV6-5 and TRBJ2-7; D is ambiguous. Deletions cut 2 bases from V and 7 bases from J, with 9 bases between. The V gene's germline CDR1 is MNHEY and CDR2 SVGAGI. CDR3 length: 12 residues. The CDR3 spells CASSYTGREQYF. The CDR3 nucleotides read TGTGCCAGCAGTTACACGGGCAGGGAGCAGTACTTC.

This rearrangement joins TRBV7-9 to TRBJ2-1, with D possibly being TRBD1 (7 bases). The V end lost 5 bases, the J end lost 7 bases, and 21 bases lay between the germline ends. CDR3 size: 16 residues. Germline CDR1 reads SEHNR; CDR2 reads FQNEAQ (reference sequence). The CDR3: CASSPLVGGGWNEQFF. The DNA of the CDR3 is TGTGCCAGCAGCCCACTGGTAGGAGGGGGCTGGAATGAGCAGTTCTTC.